This T cell receptor (beta chain) was recovered during a study of Graves' ophthalmopathy and Graves' hyperthyroidism. Study information: Peripheral blood collection took place at initial diagnosis, before any treatment. The study's findings and limits: Most thyroid clonotypes with frequency above 0.001 were detected in blood too.

RNA transcripts were the template, and TCR beta CDR3 regions were amplified from them. Amplification began with first-round RT-PCR using HTBI primers, then second-round multiplex PCR was performed. TCRdb re-called the multiplex PCR reads through MiXCR, storing one row per CDR3 protein. Of 350,000 to 450,000 distinct CDR3 sequences in the sample, around 21% were seen once. Germline assignment: CDR1 ENHRY and CDR2 SYGVKD. The CDR3 sequence is 14 residues long. Trimming removed 5 bases at V and 4 bases at J, with 11 bases between. This clonotype has a count of ten or more. Antigen specificity is unknown. The sequenced sample was peripheral blood. The chain joins TRBV10-3 to TRBJ2-2; D perhaps matches TRBD2 (5 bases). The sequence derives from a woman between 18 and 30 years old with stable Graves' hyperthyroidism. The CDR3 is CAISRGLSTGELFF. The CDR3 region has the DNA TGTGCCATCAGTCGAGGGCTGAGCACCGGGGAGCTGTTTTTT.